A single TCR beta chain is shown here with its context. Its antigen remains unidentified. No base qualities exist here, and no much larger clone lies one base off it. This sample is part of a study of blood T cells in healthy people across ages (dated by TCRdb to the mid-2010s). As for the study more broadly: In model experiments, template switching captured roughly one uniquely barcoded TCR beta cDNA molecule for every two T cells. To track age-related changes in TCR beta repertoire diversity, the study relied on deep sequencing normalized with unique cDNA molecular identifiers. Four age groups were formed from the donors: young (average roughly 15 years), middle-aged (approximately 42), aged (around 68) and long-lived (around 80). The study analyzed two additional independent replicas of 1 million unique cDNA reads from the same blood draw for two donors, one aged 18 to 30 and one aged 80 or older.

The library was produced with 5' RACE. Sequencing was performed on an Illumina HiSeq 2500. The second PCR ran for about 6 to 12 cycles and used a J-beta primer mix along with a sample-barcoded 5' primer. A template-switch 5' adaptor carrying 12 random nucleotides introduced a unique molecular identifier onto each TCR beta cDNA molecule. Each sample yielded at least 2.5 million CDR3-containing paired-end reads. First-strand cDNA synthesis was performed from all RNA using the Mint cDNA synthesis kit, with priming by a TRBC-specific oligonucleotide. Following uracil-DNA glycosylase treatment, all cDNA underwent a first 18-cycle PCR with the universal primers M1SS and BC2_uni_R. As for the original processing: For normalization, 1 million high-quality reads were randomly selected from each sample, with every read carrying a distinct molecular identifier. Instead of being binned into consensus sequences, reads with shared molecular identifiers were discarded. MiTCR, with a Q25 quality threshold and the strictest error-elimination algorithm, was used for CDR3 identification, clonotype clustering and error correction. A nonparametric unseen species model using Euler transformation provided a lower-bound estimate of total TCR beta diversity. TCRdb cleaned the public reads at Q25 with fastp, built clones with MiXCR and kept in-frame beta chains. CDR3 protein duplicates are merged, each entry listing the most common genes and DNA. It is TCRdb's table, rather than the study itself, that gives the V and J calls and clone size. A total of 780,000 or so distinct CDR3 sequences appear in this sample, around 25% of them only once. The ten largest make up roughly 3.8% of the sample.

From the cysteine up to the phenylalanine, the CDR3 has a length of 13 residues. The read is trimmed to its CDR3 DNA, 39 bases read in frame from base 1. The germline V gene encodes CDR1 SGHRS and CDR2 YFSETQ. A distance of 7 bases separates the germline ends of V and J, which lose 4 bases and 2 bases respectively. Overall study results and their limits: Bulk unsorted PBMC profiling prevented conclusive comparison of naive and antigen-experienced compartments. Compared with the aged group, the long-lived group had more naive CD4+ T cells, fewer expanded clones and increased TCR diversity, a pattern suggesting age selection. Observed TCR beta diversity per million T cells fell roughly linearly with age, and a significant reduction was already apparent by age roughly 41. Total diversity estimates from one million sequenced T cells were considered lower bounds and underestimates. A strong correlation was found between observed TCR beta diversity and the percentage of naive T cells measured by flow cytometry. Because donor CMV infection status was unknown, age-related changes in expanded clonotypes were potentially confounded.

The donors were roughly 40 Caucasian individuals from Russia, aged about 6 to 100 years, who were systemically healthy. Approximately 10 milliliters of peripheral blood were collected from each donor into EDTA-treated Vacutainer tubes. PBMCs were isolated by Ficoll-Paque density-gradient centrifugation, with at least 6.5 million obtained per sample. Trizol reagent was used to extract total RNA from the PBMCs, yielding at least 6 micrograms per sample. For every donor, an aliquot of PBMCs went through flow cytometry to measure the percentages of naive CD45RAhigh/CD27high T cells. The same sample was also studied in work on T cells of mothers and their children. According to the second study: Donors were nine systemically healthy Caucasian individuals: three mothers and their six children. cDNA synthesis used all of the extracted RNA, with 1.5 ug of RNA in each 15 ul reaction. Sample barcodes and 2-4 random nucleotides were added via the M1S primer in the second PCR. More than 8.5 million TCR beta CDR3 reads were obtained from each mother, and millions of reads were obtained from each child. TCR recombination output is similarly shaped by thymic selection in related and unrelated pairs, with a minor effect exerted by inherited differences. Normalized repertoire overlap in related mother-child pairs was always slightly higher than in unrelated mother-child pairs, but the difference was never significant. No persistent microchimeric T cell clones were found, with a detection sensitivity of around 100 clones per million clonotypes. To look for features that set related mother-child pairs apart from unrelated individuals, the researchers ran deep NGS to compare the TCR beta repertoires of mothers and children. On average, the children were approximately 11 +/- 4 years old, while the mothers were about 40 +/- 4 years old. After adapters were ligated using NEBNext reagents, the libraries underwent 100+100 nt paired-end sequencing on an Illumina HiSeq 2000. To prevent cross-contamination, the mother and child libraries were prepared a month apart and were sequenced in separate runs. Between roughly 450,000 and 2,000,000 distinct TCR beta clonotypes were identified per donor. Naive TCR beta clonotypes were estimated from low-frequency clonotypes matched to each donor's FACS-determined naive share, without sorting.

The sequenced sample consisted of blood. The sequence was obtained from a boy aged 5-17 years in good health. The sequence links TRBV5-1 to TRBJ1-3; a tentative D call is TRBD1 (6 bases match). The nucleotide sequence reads TGCGCCAGCAGCCGGACAGCTGGAAACACCATATATTTT. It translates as CASSRTAGNTIYF.